This TCR beta chain was captured by sequencing in a study of shared clonotypes between healthy human individuals. For the study at large: There were three CD4 naive, three CD4 memory, two CD8 naive and one CD8 memory plates per donor. Study conclusions and caveats: Memory subsets had estimated richness that was generally smaller than that of naive subsets. Among a few donors, roughly 5% of naive CD4 clonotypes were found in common. For sorted subsets, rarefaction showed incomplete sequencing despite large depth.

V was clipped by 3 bases and J by 3 bases; unmatched bases: 10. This CDR3 contains 17 residues. In germline, CDR1 is SGHRS, CDR2 YFSETQ. In regard to this clone: No antigen is known for it.

The table came from immunoSEQ multiplex PCR; TCRdb's copy has only in-frame clones and leaves some out. The table has roughly 410,000 clones, approximately 96% seen once. Sequencing input: memory CD8+ T cells sorted from blood. Subset: CD45RO+ cells pooled with CCR7-negative TemRA cells. The receptor was derived from a man aged 30 to 45 in good health. This chain uses TRBV5-1 with TRBJ2-7, with 12 bases fitting TRBD2. Here the CDR3 DNA reads TGCGCCAGCAGCTGGACTCTAGCGGGAGGGTCCCACTACGAGCAGTACTTC. Translation: CASSWTLAGGSHYEQYF.